This entry is about one T cell receptor beta chain. No antigen is known for it. A quantitative 5'-RACE method, one with molecular barcodes, was used to make TCR beta libraries. TCRdb reprocessed the 5' RACE reads via MiXCR and lists one record per CDR3 protein. The data show about 120,000 distinct CDR3 sequences, 12% to 15% seen once. V shed 1 base, J shed 4 bases, and the junction held 7 bases outside the gene matches. The CDR3 covers 16 residues. In germline, CDR1 is DFQATT, CDR2 SNEGSKA (reference sequence). These data come from a study of CD8 T cells in ankylosing spondylitis. Study-level findings and limits: Disease-linked clones were CD8+ and relatively rare in peripheral blood. Earlier studies detected some motif variants in reactive arthritis synovial fluid and blood.

What was sequenced was blood, either unsorted or a sorted T cell fraction (not recorded which). The rearrangement links TRBV20-1 to TRBJ2-5; the match to TRBD2 covers 12 bases. The receptor was derived from a female donor with ankylosing spondylitis or in good health (not recorded which). CDR3 sequence reads: CSARGTSGKDPETQYF. The CDR3 DNA is TGCAGTGCTAGAGGGACTAGCGGGAAGGATCCAGAGACCCAGTACTTC.